This is a list of T cell receptor beta chains from one sample in a study of T cells expressing NK-cell markers. TCRdb reworked the 5' RACE reads into one entry per CDR3 protein, no DNA. Here the sample table reports some 340,000 distinct CDR3 sequences. The sample was blood T cells: a sorted CD56 or NKG2C T cell subset, CD4+ or CD8+ T cells, or bulk PBMC T cells (not recorded which). Source of these receptors: a man aged 18 to 70 in good health. CDR3s include the opening cysteine and the closing phenylalanine or tryptophan.

J: TRBJ2-7
V: TRBV7-2
CDR3: CASSLGPGIYEQYF

J: TRBJ2-5
V: TRBV12-3/TRBV12-4
CDR3: CASSLLGLAEEQETQYF

J: TRBJ1-2
V: TRBV24-1
CDR3: CATSDSRTGANYGYTF

J: TRBJ1-6
V: TRBV7-2
CDR3: CASSLRGLSSYNSPLHF

J: TRBJ1-2
V: TRBV20-1
CDR3: CSATDRNNYGYTF

J: TRBJ2-1
V: TRBV7-2
CDR3: CASSNLAAFDNEQFF

J: TRBJ2-7
V: TRBV29-1
CDR3: CSVRREAEQYF

J: TRBJ2-7
V: TRBV4-1
CDR3: CASSQRDRGIDEQYF

J: TRBJ2-6
V: TRBV20-1
CDR3: CSARDSGAPGANVLTF

J: TRBJ2-7
V: TRBV11-2
CDR3: CASSLSLIDTTSF

J: TRBJ2-7
V: TRBV4-2
CDR3: CASSQADRRGTGLKQYF

J: TRBJ2-3
V: TRBV5-5
CDR3: CASSLRASIPDTQYF

J: TRBJ1-2
V: TRBV2
CDR3: CASVLGRIVYGYTF

J: TRBJ1-5
V: TRBV7-8
CDR3: CASSPVQWPQHF

J: TRBJ2-3
V: TRBV5-1
CDR3: CASSASTSGGSTQYF

J: TRBJ2-3
V: TRBV5-1
CDR3: CASSGASTDTQYF

J: TRBJ1-5
V: TRBV12-3/TRBV12-4
CDR3: CASSQPQGSQPQHF

J: TRBJ2-2
V: TRBV5-6
CDR3: CASRAGLHTGELFF

J: TRBJ1-1
V: TRBV5-1
CDR3: CASSLYGGDNTEAFF

J: TRBJ2-7
V: TRBV2
CDR3: CASSGSRGKIYEQYF

J: TRBJ2-3
V: TRBV2
CDR3: CASSANRYTDTQYF

J: TRBJ1-6
V: TRBV2
CDR3: CASTPVLGRSPLHF

J: TRBJ2-5
V: TRBV5-6
CDR3: CASSLARGGFETQYF

J: TRBJ2-4
V: TRBV5-1
CDR3: CASSFGTAAKNIQYF